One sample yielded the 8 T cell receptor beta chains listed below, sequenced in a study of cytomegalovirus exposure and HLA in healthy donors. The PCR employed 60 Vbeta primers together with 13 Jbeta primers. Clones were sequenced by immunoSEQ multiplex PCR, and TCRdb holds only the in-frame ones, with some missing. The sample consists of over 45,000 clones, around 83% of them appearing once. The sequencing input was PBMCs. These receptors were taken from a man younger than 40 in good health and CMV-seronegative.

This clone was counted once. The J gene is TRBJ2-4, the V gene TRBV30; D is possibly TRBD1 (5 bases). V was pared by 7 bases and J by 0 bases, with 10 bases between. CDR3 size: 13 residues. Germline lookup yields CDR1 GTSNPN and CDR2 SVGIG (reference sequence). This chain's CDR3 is CASRTLAKNIQYF. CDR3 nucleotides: TGTGCCTCACGGACATTAGCCAAAAACATTCAGTACTTC.

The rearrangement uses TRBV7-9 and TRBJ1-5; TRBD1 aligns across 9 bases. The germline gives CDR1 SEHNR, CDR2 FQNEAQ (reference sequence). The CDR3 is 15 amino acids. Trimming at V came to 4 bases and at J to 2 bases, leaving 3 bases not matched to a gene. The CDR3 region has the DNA TGTGCCAGCAGCTCGACAGGGGGGGGCAATCAGCCCCAGCATTTT. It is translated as CASSSTGGGNQPQHF.

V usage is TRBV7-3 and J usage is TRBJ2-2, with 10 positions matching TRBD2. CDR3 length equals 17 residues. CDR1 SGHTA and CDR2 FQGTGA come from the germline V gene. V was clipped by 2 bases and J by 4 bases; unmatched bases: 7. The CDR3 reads CASSLGPTSGVTGELFF. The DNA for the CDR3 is TGTGCCAGCAGCTTAGGCCCTACTAGCGGGGTCACCGGGGAGCTGTTTTTT. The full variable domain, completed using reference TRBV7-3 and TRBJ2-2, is GAGVSQTPSNKVTEKGKYVELRCDPISGHTALYWYRQSLGQGPEFLIYFQGTGAADDSGLPNDRFFAVRPEGSVSTLKIQRTERGDSAVYLCASSLGPTSGVTGELFFGEGSRLTVL.

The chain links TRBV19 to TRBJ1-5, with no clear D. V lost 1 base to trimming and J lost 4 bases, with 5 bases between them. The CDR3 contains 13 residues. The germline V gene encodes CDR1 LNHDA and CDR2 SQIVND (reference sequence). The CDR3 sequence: CASSIVGNQPQHF. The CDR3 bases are TGTGCCAGTAGTATAGTCGGTAATCAGCCCCAGCATTTT. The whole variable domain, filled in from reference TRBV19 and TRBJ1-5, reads DGGITQSPKYLFRKEGQNVTLSCEQNLNHDAMYWYRQDPGQGLRLIYYSQIVNDFQKGDIAEGYSVSREKKESFPLTVTSAQKNPTAFYLCASSIVGNQPQHFGDGTRLSIL.

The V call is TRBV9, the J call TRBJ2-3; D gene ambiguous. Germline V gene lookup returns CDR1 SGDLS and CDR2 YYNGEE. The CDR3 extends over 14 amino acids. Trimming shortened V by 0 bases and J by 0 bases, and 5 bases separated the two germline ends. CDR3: CASSVVGSTDTQYF. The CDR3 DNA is TGTGCCAGCAGCGTAGTTGGCAGCACAGATACGCAGTATTTT.

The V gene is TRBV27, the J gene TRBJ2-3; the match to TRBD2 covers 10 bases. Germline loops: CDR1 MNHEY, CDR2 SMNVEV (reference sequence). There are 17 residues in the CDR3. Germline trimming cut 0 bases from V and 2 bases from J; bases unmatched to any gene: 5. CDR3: CASSLSAGTSATDTQYF. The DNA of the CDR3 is TGTGCCAGCAGTTTATCAGCGGGGACTAGCGCCACAGATACGCAGTATTTT.

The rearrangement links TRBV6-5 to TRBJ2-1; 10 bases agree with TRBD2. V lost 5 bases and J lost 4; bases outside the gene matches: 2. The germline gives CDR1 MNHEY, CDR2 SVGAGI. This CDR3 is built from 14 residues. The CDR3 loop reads CASSETSGYNEQFF. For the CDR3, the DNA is TGTGCCAGCAGTGAGACTAGCGGGTACAATGAGCAGTTCTTC.

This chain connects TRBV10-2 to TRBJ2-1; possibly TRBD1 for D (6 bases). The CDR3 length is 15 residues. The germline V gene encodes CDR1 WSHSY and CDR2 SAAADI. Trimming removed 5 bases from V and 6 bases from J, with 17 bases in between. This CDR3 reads CASSTDSPRRNEQFF. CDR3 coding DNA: TGCGCCAGCAGTACGGACAGCCCCCGGCGCAATGAGCAGTTCTTC.